This T cell receptor (beta chain) is from a study of shared clonotypes between healthy human individuals. Background on the study: A donor's plate count was three for CD4 naive and three for CD4 memory; CD8 naive had two and CD8 memory one.

V was trimmed by 6 bases and J by 0 bases, leaving 11 bases between them. Germline CDR1 is MNHEY and CDR2 is SVGAGI. This CDR3 has 14 amino acids. Deep-level assay runs were performed. Source study methods: Filtering was not the same, since immunoSEQ gave junction-only sequences without quality scores. Assay used: immunoSEQ multiplex PCR; TCRdb lists only in-frame clones, some missing. V and J calls and clone size come straight from that table; D and trimming were deduced from the DNA. The sample holds roughly 720,000 clones, around 90% seen once. The sequenced sample was memory CD8+ T cells from PBMCs. Subset reported: CD45RO+ cells pooled with CCR7-negative TemRA cells. The chain joins TRBV6-5 to TRBJ2-5; TRBD2 is a possible D gene (5 bases). The TCR was taken from a man between 18 and 35 years old in good health. Some clones in this sample may be carry-over from other donors' samples. Here the CDR3 DNA reads TGTGCCAGCAGCCCCACGGGGTACCAAGAGACCCAGTACTTC. It codes for CASSPTGYQETQYF.